This T cell receptor (beta chain) stems from a study of cytomegalovirus exposure and HLA in healthy donors. The PCR was carried out with 60 Vbeta primers and 13 Jbeta primers. Profiled with immunoSEQ multiplex PCR; TCRdb holds only in-frame clones, not every one. The data contain more than 95,000 clones, 69% of them singletons. The sample taken for sequencing was PBMCs. This TCR was recovered from a man aged 25-40 years in good health and CMV-seronegative.

Here the CDR3 DNA reads TGTGCCAGCAGTTACGGTACGCGGGGCACAGATACGCAGTATTTT. This codes for CASSYGTRGTDTQYF. The genes are TRBV6-5 and TRBJ2-3; tentatively, D is TRBD2 (5 bases). The germline CDR1 and CDR2 sequences are MNHEY and SVGAGI. V was pared by 2 bases and J by 1 base, with 10 bases between. This CDR3 has 15 residues.